This TCR beta chain was documented in a study of T cells in Graves' hyperthyroidism and ophthalmopathy. Overall study results and limits: Most thyroid clonotypes with frequency above 0.001 were detected in blood.

It was RNA transcripts that yielded the amplified TCR beta CDR3 regions. The HTBI set primed first-round TCR CDR3 RT-PCR. TCRdb recomputed calls from the multiplex PCR reads with MiXCR, one row per CDR3 protein. Among a few hundred thousand distinct CDR3 sequences listed, 15% to 19% were seen once. Notes on this clonotype: Its target is not known.

Germline loops: CDR1 MGHRA, CDR2 YSYEKL. This CDR3 contains 15 residues. The germline V and J ends were trimmed by 2 bases and 6 bases, with 17 bases remaining between them. Graves' hyperthyroidism qualified as stable when ophthalmopathy did not progress within 18 months. In making diagnoses, clinical symptoms, serum thyroxine and TRAb, thyroid ultrasound and orbital computed tomography were all used. This receptor was identified in a woman under 40 with Graves' hyperthyroidism. Material for sequencing was blood. The V call is TRBV4-1, the J call TRBJ2-7, with D tentatively TRBD1 (7 bases). DNA of the CDR3: TGCGCCAGCAGCCAATTATCAGGGGGGCTCAGCGAGCAGTACTTC. Its protein is CASSQLSGGLSEQYF.